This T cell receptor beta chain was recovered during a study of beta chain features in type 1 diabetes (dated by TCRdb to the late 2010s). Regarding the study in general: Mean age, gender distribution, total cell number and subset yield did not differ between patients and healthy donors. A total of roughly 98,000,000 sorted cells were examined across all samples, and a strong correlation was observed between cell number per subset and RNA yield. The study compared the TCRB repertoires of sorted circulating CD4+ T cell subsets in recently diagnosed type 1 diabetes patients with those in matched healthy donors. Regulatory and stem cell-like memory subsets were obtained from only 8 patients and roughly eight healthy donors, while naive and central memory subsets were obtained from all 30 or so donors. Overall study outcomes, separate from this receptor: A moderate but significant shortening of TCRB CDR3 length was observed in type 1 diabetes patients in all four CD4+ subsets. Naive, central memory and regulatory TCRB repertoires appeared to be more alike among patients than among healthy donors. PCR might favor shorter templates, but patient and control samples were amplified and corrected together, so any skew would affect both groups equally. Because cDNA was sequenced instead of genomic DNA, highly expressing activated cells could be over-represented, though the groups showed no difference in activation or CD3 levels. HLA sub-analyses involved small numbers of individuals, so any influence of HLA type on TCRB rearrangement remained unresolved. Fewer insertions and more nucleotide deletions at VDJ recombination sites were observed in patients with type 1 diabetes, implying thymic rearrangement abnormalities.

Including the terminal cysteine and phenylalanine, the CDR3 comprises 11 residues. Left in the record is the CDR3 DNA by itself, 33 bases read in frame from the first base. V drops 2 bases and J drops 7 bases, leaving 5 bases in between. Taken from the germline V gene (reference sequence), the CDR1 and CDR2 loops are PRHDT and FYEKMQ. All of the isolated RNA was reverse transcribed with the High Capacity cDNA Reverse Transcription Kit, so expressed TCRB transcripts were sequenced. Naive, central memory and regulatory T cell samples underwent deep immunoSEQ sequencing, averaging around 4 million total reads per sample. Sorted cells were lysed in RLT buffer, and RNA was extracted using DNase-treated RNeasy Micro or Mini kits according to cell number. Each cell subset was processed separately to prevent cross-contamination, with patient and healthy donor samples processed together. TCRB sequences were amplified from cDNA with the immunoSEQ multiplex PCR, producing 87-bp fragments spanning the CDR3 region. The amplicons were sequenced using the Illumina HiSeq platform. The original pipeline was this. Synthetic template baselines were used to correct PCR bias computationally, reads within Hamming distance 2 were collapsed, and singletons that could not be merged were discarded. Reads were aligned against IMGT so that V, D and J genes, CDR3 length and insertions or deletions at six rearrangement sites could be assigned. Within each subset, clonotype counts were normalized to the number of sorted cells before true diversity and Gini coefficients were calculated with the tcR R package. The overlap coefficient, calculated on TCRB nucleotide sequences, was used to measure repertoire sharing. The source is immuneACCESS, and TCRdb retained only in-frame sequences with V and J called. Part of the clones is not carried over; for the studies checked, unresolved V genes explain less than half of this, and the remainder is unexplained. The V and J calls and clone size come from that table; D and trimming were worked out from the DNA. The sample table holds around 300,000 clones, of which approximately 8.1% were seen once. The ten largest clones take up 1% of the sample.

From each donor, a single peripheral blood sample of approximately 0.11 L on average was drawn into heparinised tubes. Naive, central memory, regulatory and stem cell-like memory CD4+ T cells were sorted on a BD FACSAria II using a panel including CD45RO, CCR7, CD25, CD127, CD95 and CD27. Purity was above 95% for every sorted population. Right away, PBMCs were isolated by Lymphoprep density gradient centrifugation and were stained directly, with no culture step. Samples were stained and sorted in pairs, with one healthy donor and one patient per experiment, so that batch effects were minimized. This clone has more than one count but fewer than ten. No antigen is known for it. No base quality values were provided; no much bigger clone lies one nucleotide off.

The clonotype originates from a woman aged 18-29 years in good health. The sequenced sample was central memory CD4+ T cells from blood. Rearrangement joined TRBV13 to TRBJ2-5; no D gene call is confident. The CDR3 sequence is CASSLRRTQYF. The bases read TGTGCCAGCAGCTTACGACGGACCCAGTACTTC.